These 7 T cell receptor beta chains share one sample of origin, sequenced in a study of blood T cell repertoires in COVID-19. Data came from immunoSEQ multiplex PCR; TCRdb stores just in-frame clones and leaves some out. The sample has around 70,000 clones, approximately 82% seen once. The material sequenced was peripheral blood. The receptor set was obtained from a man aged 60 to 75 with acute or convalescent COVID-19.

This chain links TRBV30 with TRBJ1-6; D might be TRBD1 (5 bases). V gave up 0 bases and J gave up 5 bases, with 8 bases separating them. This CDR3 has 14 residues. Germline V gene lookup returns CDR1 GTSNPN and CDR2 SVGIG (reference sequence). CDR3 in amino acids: CAWSVKTDNSPLHF. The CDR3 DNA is TGTGCCTGGAGTGTAAAGACAGATAATTCACCCCTCCACTTT.

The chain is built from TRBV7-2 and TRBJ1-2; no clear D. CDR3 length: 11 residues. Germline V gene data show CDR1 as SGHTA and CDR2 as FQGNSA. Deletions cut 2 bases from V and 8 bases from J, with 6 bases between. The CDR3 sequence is CASSLKHGYTF. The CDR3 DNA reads TGTGCCAGCAGCTTAAAGCACGGCTACACCTTC.

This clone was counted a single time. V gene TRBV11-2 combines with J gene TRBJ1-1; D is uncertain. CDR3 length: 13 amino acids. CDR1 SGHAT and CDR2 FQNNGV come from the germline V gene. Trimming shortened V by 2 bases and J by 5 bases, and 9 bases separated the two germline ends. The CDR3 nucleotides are TGTGCCAGCAGCTTATCGCGAGTAACTGAAGCTTTCTTT. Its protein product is CASSLSRVTEAFF.

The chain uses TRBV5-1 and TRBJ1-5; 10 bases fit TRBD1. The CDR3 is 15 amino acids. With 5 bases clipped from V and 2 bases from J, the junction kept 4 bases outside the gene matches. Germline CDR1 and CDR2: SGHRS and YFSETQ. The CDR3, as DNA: TGCGCCAGCAGGGCCGGGACAGGGGGCAATCAGCCCCAGCATTTT. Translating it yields CASRAGTGGNQPQHF.

Here the CDR3 DNA reads TGCACCAGCAGCCTAGCCTGGTCCTTAACTAGCGGATGCACAGATACGCAGTATTTT. It yields the protein CTSSLAWSLTSGCTDTQYF. This rearrangement joins TRBV1 to TRBJ2-3; the listed D gene, TRBD2, was not tested against the DNA. TRBV1 is designated a pseudogene. The CDR3 runs to 19 residues.

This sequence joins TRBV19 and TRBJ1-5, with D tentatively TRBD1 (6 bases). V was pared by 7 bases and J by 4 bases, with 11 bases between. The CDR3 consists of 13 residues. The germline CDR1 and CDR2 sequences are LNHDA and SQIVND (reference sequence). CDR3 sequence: CASNTGWNQPQHF. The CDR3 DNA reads TGTGCCAGTAATACAGGGTGGAATCAGCCCCAGCATTTT.

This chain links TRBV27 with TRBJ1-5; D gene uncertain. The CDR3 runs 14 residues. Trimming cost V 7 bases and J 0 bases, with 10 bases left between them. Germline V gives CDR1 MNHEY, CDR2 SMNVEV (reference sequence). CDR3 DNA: TGTGCCAGCACGGGAGGGAGTAGCAATCAGCCCCAGCATTTT. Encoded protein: CASTGGSSNQPQHF.